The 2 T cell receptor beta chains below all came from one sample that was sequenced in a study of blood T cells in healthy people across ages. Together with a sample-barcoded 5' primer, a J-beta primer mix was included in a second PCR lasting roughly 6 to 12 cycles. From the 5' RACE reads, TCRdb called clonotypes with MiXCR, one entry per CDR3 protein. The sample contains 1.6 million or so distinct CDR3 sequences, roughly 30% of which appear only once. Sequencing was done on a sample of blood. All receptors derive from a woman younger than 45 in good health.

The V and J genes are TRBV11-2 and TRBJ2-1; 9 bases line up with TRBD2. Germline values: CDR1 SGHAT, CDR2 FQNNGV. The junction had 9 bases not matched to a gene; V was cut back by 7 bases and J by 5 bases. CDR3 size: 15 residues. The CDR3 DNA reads TGTGCCAGCACCGAAGGGAGCGGGGGGAACAATGAGCAGTTCTTC. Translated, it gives CASTEGSGGNNEQFF.

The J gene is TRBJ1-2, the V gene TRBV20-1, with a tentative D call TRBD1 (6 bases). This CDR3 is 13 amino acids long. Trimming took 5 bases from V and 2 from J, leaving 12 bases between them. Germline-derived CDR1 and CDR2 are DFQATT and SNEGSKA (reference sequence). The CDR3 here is CSAHPTGNYGYTF. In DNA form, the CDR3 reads TGCAGTGCTCACCCTACAGGGAACTATGGCTACACCTTC.